The 15 T cell receptor beta chains in this list originate from one sample, sequenced in a study of blood T cell repertoires in COVID-19. Assay: immunoSEQ multiplex PCR; the TCRdb copy retains only in-frame clones and omits some. The sample has approximately 300,000 clones; around nine tenths are singletons. The sample was PBMCs or T cells enriched from blood (not recorded which). These TCRs come from a woman younger than 35 who had recovered from COVID-19.

The V call is TRBV7-2, the J call TRBJ2-3; 7 bases agree with TRBD2. The germline V gene has CDR1 SGHTA and CDR2 FQGNSA. This CDR3 is 17 amino acids long. V lost 5 bases to trimming and J lost 0 bases; unmatched junction nucleotides: 11. The chain's CDR3 is CASSPRGDFSSTDTQYF. The CDR3 DNA follows: TGTGCCAGCAGCCCCCGGGGGGACTTTTCTAGCACAGATACGCAGTATTTT.

The V and J genes are TRBV30 and TRBJ1-4; no firm D call. Germline V gene sequence: CDR1 GTSNPN, CDR2 SVGIG (reference sequence). The CDR3 sequence is 14 residues long. Trimming took 3 bases from V and 9 from J, leaving 17 bases between them. This chain's CDR3 is CAWSADAYYKKLFF. In nucleotides, the CDR3 is TGTGCCTGGAGCGCCGACGCGTACTATAAAAAACTGTTTTTT.

V gene TRBV30 combines with J gene TRBJ1-3, with TRBD1 as a possible D gene (5 bases). V lost 0 bases and J lost 4, with 13 bases in between. The CDR3 is 15 residues long. CDR1 is GTSNPN, CDR2 SVGIG, per germline (reference sequence). As DNA, the CDR3 is TGTGCCTGGAGTGTAAAGCTGCAGGGAGGAAACACCATATATTTT. This encodes CAWSVKLQGGNTIYF.

The V and J genes are TRBV14 and TRBJ2-4, with TRBD1 matching over 8 bases. The germline V gene encodes CDR1 SGHDN and CDR2 FVKESK. Trimming took 4 bases from V and 1 from J; bases not matched to a gene: 6. This CDR3 spans 16 amino acids. Here the CDR3 reads CASSLTGDRAKNIQYF. CDR3 bases: TGTGCCAGCAGCCTGACAGGGGATCGGGCCAAAAACATTCAGTACTTC.

The CDR3 sequence is CASSPFGGPYEQYF. CDR3 DNA: TGCGCCAGCAGCCCATTCGGTGGGCCCTACGAGCAGTACTTC. The chain has TRBV4-1 and TRBJ2-7; the D is unclear. The CDR3 loop spans 14 amino acids. Trimming cost V 4 bases and J 2 bases, with 12 bases left between them. Germline V gene lookup returns CDR1 MGHRA and CDR2 YSYEKL.

This clone turned up a few times. The J gene is TRBJ1-5, the V gene TRBV6-5; 8 nucleotides match TRBD1. The CDR3 has 14 residues. Germline CDR1 is MNHEY and CDR2 is SVGAGI. With V trimmed by 5 bases and J by 7 bases, 7 bases remained unmatched. The CDR3 DNA is TGTGCCAGCAGTCAACAGGGGGAAAGGCAGCCCCAGCATTTT. The encoded protein is CASSQQGERQPQHF.

CDR3 region: CASSLDFRGPTNNEQFF. The CDR3 DNA is TGTGCCAGCAGCTTAGATTTCAGGGGTCCCACGAACAATGAGCAGTTCTTC. This chain connects TRBV11-3 to TRBJ2-1, with D maybe TRBD1 (6 bases). CDR1 and CDR2 (germline): SGHNT, YENEEA. This CDR3 region has 17 residues. V was clipped by 0 bases and J by 5 bases, with 17 bases between them.

This chain connects TRBV4-1 to TRBJ2-3; TRBD1 matches 11 bases. Germline values: CDR1 MGHRA, CDR2 YSYEKL. The length of the CDR3 is 15 residues. Trimming removed 3 bases from V and 3 bases from J; junction bases left unmatched: 2. The CDR3 protein is CASSHGTGGTDTQYF. The CDR3 bases are TGCGCCAGCAGCCATGGGACAGGGGGGACAGATACGCAGTATTTT.

In DNA, the CDR3 is TGTGCCAGCAGCCTCGGGACTAGCGGGGGTGATACGCAGTATTTT. It is translated as CASSLGTSGGDTQYF. This chain connects TRBV7-9 to TRBJ2-3; 14 nucleotides align to TRBD2. Losses at the gene ends were 5 bases for V and 6 bases for J; bases not matched to a gene: 4. Germline lookup yields CDR1 SEHNR and CDR2 FQNEAQ (reference sequence). This CDR3 region has 15 residues.

The V and J genes are TRBV4-3 and TRBJ2-1; D possibly corresponds to TRBD2 (5 bases). From germline, CDR1 is LGHNA and CDR2 YSLEER. V was clipped by 1 base and J by 3 bases, with 7 bases between them. This CDR3 spans 14 amino acids. The CDR3 loop reads CASSQGDYYNEQFF. CDR3 DNA: TGCGCCAGCAGCCAAGGCGACTACTACAATGAGCAGTTCTTC.

This clone appeared a single time. This chain uses TRBV5-4 with TRBJ2-2; 8 nucleotides line up with TRBD2. V lost 5 bases to trimming and J lost 7 bases; unmatched junction nucleotides: 7. The length of the CDR3 is 14 residues. The V gene's germline CDR1 is SGHNT and CDR2 YYREEE (reference sequence). The CDR3 bases are TGTGCCAGCAGGGAAGCCAGCGGGGGCGGGGAGCTGTTTTTT. Protein: CASREASGGGELFF.

The genes are TRBV5-6 and TRBJ2-7; D gene ambiguous. Germline V lookup: CDR1 SGHDT, CDR2 YYEEEE. CDR3 length: 12 amino acids. The V end was cut by 1 base, the J end by 1 base, with 3 bases between. CDR3 coding DNA: TGTGCCAGCAGCTTGTCATCCTACGAGCAGTACTTC. It translates to CASSLSSYEQYF.

The V and J genes are TRBV4-2 and TRBJ2-5; the match to TRBD2 covers 10 bases. V was clipped by 2 bases and J by 2 bases; unmatched bases: 2. Looked up from germline, CDR1 is LGHNA and CDR2 is YNFKEQ. The CDR3 loop spans 15 amino acids. CDR3 nucleotides: TGTGCCAGCAGCCAAAAACTAGCGGGACAAGAGACCCAGTACTTC. Translating gives CASSQKLAGQETQYF.

J is TRBJ2-1 and V is TRBV27; 7 positions match TRBD1. V gave up 5 bases and J gave up 6 bases; unmatched junction bases: 7. The CDR3 totals 14 residues. The germline V gene has CDR1 MNHEY and CDR2 SMNVEV (reference sequence). For the CDR3, the DNA is TGTGCCAGCAGTCGACAGGGAGATACCAATGAGCAGTTCTTC. Its protein product is CASSRQGDTNEQFF.

Only a few counts were recorded for this clone. The rearrangement joins TRBV19 to TRBJ1-6; the D gene is possibly TRBD1 (5 bases). This CDR3 has 15 amino acids. The germline V gene encodes CDR1 LNHDA and CDR2 SQIVND (reference sequence). Trimming pared 3 bases from V and 8 bases from J, leaving 14 bases between. This CDR3 reads CASSIERGSDSPLHF. CDR3 bases: TGTGCCAGTAGTATTGAACGGGGGTCGGATTCACCCCTCCACTTT.